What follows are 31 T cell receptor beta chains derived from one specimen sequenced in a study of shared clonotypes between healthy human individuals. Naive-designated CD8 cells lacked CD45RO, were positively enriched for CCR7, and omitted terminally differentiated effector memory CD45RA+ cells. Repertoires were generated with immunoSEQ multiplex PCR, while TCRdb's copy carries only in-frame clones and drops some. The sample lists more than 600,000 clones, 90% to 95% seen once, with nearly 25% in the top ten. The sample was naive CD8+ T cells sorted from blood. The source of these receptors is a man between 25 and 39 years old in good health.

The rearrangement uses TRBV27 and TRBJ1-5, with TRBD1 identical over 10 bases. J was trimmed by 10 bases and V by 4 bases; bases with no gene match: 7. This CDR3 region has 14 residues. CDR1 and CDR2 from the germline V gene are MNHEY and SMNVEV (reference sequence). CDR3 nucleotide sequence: TGTGCCAGCAGTTCGCGACAGGGGGCTATACCCCAGCATTTT. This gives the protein CASSSRQGAIPQHF.

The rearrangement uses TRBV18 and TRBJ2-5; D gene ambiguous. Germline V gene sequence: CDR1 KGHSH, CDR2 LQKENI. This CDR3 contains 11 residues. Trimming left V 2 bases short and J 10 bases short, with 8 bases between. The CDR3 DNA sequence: TGTGCCAGCTCACCAGGCCAAAACCAGTACTTC. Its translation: CASSPGQNQYF.

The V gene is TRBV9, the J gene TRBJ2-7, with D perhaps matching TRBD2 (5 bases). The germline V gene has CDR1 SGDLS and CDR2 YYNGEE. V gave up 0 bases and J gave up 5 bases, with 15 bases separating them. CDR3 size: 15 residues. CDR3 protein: CASSVGVSQRDEQYF. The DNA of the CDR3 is TGTGCCAGCAGCGTAGGTGTCTCCCAGAGGGACGAGCAGTACTTC.

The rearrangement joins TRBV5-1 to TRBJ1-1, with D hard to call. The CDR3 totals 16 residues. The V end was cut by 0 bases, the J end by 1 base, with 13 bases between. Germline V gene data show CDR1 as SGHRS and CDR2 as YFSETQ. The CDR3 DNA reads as TGCGCCAGCAGCTTGGCCGAGGCCGGACCGAACACTGAAGCTTTCTTT. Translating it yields CASSLAEAGPNTEAFF.

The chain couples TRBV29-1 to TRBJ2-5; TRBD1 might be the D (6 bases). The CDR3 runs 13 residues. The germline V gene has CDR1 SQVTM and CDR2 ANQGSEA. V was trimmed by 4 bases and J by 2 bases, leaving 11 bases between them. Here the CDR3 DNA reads TGCAGCGTTGTGTACAGGGAACAAGAGACCCAGTACTTC. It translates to CSVVYREQETQYF.

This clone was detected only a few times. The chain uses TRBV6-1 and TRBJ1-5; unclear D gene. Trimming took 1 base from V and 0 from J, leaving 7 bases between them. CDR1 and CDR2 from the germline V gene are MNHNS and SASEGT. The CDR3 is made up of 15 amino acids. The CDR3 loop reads CASSEDRYSNQPQHF. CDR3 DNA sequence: TGTGCCAGCAGTGAAGACCGGTATAGCAATCAGCCCCAGCATTTT.

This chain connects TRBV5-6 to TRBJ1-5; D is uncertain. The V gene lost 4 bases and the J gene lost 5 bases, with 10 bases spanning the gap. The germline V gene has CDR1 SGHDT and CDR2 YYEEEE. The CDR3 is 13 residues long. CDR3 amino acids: CASSIGPDQPQHF. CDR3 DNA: TGTGCCAGCAGCATTGGACCGGATCAGCCCCAGCATTTT.

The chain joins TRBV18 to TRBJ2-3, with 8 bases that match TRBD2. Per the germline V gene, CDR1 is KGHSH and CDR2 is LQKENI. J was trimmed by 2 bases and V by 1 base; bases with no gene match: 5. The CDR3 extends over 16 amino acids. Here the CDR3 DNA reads TGTGCCAGCTCACCACGAACGGGAGGGTACACAGATACGCAGTATTTT. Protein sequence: CASSPRTGGYTDTQYF.

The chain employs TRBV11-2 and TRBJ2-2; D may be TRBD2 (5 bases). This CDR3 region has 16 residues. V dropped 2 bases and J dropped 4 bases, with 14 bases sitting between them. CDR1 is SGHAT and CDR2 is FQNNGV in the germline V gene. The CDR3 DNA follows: TGTGCCAGCAGCTTATTAGAGGGATATAGCACCGGGGAGCTGTTTTTT. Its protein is CASSLLEGYSTGELFF.

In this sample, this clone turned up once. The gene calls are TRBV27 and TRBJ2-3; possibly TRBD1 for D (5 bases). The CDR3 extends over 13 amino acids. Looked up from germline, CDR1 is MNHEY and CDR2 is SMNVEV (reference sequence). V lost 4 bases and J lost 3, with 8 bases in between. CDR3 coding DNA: TGTGCCAGCAGTTGGGGCAAAACAGATACGCAGTATTTT. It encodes CASSWGKTDTQYF.

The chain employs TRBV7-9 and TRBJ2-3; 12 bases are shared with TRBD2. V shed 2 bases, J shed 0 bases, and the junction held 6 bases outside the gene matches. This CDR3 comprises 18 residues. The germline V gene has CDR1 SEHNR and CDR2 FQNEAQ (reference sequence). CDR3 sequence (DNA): TGTGCCAGCAGCTTACCCCCTAGCGGGAGGGCCAGCACAGATACGCAGTATTTT. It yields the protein CASSLPPSGRASTDTQYF.

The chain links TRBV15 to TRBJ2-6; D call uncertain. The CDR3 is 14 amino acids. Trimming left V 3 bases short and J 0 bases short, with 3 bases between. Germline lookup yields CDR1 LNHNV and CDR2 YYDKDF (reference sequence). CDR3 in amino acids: CATSRSSGANVLTF. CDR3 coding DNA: TGTGCCACCAGCAGGTCCTCTGGGGCCAACGTCCTGACTTTC.

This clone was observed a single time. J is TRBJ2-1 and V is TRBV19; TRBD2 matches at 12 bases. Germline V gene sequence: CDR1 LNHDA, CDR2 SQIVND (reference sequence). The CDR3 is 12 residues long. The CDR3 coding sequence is TGTGCGACTAGCGGGGGATACAATGAGCAGTTCTTC. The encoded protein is CATSGGYNEQFF.

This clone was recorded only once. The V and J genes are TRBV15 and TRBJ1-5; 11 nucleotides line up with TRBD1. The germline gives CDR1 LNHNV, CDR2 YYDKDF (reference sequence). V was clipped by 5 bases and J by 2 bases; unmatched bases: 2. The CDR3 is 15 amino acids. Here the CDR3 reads CATSSDRGRNQPQHF. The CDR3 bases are TGTGCCACCAGCTCGGACAGGGGGCGCAATCAGCCCCAGCATTTT. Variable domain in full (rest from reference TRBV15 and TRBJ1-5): DAMVIQNPRYQVTQFGKPVTLSCSQTLNHNVMYWYQQKSSQAPKLLFHYYDKDFNNEADTPDNFQSRRPNTSFCFLDIRSPGLGDTAMYLCATSSDRGRNQPQHFGDGTRLSIL.

CDR3 amino acids: CASSLSVPLEQYF. CDR3 coding DNA: TGTGCCAGCAGCTTAAGCGTCCCCCTCGAGCAGTACTTC. The chain couples TRBV7-8 to TRBJ2-7, with unresolved D. The CDR3 loop spans 13 amino acids. Trimming cost V 2 bases and J 6 bases, with 11 bases left between them. The germline V gene has CDR1 SGHVS and CDR2 FQNEAQ. Filled out from reference TRBV7-8 and TRBJ2-7, the complete variable domain reads GAGVSQSPRYKVAKRGQDVALRCDPISGHVSLFWYQQALGQGPEFLTYFQNEAQLDKSGLPSDRFFAERPEGSVSTLKIQRTQQEDSAVYLCASSLSVPLEQYFGPGTRLTVT.

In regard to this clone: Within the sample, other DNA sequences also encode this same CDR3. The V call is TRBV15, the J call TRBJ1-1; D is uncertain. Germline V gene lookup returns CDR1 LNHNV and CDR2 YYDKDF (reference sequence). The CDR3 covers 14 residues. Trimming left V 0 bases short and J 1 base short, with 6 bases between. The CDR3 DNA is TGTGCCACCAGCAGAGATCGAGGGAACACTGAAGCTTTCTTT. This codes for CATSRDRGNTEAFF.

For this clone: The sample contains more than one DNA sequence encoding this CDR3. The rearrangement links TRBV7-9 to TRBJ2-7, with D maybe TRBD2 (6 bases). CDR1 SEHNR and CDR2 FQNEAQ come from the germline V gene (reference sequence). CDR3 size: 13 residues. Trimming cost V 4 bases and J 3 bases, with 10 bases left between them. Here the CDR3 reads CASSSATSYEQYF. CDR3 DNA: TGTGCCAGCAGCTCGGCGACTAGCTACGAGCAGTACTTC.

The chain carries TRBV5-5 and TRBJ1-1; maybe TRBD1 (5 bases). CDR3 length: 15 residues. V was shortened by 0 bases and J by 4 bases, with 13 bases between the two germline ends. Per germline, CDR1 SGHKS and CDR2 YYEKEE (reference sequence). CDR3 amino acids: CASSLEARQTTEAFF. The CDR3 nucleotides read TGTGCCAGCAGCTTGGAAGCGAGACAGACCACTGAAGCTTTCTTT.

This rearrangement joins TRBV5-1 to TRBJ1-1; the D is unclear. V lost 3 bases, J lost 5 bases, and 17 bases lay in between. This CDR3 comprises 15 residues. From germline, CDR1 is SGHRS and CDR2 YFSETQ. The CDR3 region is CASSSVGVRGTEAFF. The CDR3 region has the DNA TGCGCCAGCAGCTCGGTCGGGGTACGCGGGACTGAAGCTTTCTTT.

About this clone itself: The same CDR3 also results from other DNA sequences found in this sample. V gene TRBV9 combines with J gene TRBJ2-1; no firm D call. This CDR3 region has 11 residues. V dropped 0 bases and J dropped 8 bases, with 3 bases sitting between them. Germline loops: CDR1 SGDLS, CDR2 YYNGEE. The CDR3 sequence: CASSVADEQFF. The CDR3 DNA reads TGTGCCAGCAGCGTAGCGGATGAGCAGTTCTTC. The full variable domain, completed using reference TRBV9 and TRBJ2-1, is DSGVTQTPKHLITATGQRVTLRCSPRSGDLSVYWYQQSLDQGLQFLIQYYNGEERAKGNILERFSAQQFPDLHSELNLSSLELGDSALYFCASSVADEQFFGPGTRLTVL.

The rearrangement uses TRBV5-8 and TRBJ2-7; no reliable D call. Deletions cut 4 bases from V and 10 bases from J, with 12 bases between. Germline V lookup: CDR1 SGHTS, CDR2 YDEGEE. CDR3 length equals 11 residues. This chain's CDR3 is CASSRGPSQYF. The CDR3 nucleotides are TGTGCCAGCAGCCGCGGTCCGAGCCAGTACTTC.

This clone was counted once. CDR3: CASRRDLNTGELFF. CDR3 sequence (DNA): TGTGCCAGCCGGAGGGACTTGAACACCGGGGAGCTGTTTTTT. The genes are TRBV27 and TRBJ2-2; a weak D match, TRBD2 (6 bases). V was cut by 8 bases and J by 1 base, with 11 bases left in between. Looked up from germline, CDR1 is MNHEY and CDR2 is SMNVEV (reference sequence). This CDR3 comprises 14 residues.

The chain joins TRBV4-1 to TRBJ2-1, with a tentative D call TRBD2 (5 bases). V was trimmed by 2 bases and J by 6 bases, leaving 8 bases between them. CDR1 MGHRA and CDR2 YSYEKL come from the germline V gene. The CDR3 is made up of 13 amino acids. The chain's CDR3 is CASSQIGSNEQFF. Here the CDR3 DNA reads TGCGCCAGCAGCCAAATAGGGAGCAATGAGCAGTTCTTC.

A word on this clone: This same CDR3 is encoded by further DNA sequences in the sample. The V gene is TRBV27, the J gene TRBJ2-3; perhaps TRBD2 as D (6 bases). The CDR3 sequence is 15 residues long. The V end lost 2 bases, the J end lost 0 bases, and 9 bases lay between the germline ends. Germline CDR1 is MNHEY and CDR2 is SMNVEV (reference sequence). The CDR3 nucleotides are TGTGCCAGCAGTTTAGGAGGGCGCAGCACAGATACGCAGTATTTT. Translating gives CASSLGGRSTDTQYF.

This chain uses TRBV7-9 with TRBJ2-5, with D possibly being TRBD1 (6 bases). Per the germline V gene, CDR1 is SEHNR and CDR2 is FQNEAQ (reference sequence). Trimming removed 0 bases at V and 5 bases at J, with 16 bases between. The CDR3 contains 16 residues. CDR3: CASSLAARRRGETQYF. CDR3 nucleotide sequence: TGTGCCAGCAGCTTAGCGGCGAGGCGTAGGGGGGAGACCCAGTACTTC.

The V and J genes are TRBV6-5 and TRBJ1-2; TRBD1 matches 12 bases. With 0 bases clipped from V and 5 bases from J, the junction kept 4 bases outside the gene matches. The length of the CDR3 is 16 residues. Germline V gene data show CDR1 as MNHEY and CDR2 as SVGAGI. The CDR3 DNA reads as TGTGCCAGCAGTTACTCGGGACAGGGGGCGGAGTATGGCTACACCTTC. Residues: CASSYSGQGAEYGYTF.

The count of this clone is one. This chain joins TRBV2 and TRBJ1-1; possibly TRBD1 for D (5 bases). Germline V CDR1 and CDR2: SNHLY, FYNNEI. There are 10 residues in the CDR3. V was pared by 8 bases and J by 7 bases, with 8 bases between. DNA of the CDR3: TGTGCCAGCCGACAGTATGAAGCTTTCTTT. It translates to CASRQYEAFF.

CDR3 amino acids: CASSLAGFGNTEAFF. In nucleotides, the CDR3 is TGTGCCAGCTCACTGGCGGGATTTGGGAACACTGAAGCTTTCTTT. V gene TRBV18 combines with J gene TRBJ1-1; D ambiguous. Trimming left V 4 bases short and J 1 base short, with 13 bases between. There are 15 residues in the CDR3. Looked up from germline, CDR1 is KGHSH and CDR2 is LQKENI.

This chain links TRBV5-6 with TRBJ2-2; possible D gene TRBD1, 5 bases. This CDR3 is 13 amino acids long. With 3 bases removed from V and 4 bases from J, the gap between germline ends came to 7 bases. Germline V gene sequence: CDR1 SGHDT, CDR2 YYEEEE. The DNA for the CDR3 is TGTGCCAGCAGCTGGACAAGCACCGGGGAGCTGTTTTTT. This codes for CASSWTSTGELFF.

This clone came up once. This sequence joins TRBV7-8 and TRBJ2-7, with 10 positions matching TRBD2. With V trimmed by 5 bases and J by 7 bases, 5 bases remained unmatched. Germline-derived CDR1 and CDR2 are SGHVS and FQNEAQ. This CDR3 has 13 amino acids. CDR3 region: CASSDGTSVEQYF. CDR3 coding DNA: TGTGCCAGCAGCGACGGGACTAGCGTTGAGCAGTACTTC.

CDR3: CASSTDSSISYGYTF. The CDR3 DNA follows: TGTGCCAGCAGCACCGACAGTAGTATAAGCTATGGCTACACCTTC. The rearrangement links TRBV5-5 to TRBJ1-2; D perhaps matches TRBD1 (5 bases). The germline V gene has CDR1 SGHKS and CDR2 YYEKEE (reference sequence). The CDR3 sequence is 15 residues long. Deletions cut 4 bases from V and 4 bases from J, with 17 bases between.